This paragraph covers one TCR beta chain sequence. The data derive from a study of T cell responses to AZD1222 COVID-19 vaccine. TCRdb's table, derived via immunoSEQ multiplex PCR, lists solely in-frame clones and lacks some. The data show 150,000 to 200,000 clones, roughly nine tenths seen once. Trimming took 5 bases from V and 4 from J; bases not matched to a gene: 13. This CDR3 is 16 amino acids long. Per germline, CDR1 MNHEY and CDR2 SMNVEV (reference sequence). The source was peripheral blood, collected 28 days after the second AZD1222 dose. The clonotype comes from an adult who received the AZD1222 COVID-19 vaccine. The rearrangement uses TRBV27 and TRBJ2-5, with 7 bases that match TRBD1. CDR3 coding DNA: TGTGCCAGCAGTGGCCGCACAGGGGAGTCTGCAGAGACCCAGTACTTC. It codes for CASSGRTGESAETQYF.